This entry features one TCR beta chain sequence. The entry originates in a study of T cell responses to AZD1222 COVID-19 vaccine. TCRdb keeps only in-frame clones here, not all; method: immunoSEQ multiplex PCR. The table shows approximately 180,000 clones, with 70% to 90% occurring only once. This CDR3 has 15 amino acids. Germline CDR1 reads SGHTA; CDR2 reads FQGNSA. Trimming shortened V by 5 bases and J by 5 bases, and 18 bases separated the two germline ends. The TCR sequence derives from an adult who received the MenACWY meningococcal vaccine as a control. The genes are TRBV7-2 and TRBJ1-2; D gene ambiguous. The specimen comprised peripheral blood, sampled 28 days after the second dose of the MenACWY control vaccine. CDR3 DNA sequence: TGTGCCAGCAGCACACCAGACCGGGCGGGGTATGGCTACACCTTC. This codes for CASSTPDRAGYGYTF.